The following is a T cell receptor beta chain sequence with its context. The same CDR3 can be traced to other DNA sequences in this sample. This entry belongs to a study of control samples from healthy donors and cancer patients. The CDR3 length is 11 residues. Trimming left V 5 bases short and J 1 base short, with 1 base between. Assay: immunoSEQ multiplex PCR; the TCRdb copy retains only in-frame clones and omits some. Among 150,000 or so clones listed, 80% to 95% were seen once. This sequence originates from a man in his forties in good health. V is TRBV12-3 or TRBV12-4 and J is TRBJ2-3; the D is unclear. Sequencing was performed on blood. CDR3 sequence reads: CASSRTDTQYF. The CDR3 DNA reads TGTGCCAGCAGTCGCACAGATACGCAGTATTTT.